The 6 T cell receptor beta chains reported below all come from one sample, sequenced in a study of cytomegalovirus exposure and HLA in healthy donors. Profiled with immunoSEQ multiplex PCR; TCRdb holds only in-frame clones, not every one. The sample records around 120,000 clones, approximately 88% being singletons. Sample: PBMCs. These receptor sequences come from a young woman in good health and CMV-seropositive.

This clone was seen once. This rearrangement joins TRBV19 to TRBJ1-4; D is uncertain. Germline-derived CDR1 and CDR2 are LNHDA and SQIVND (reference sequence). CDR3 length equals 15 residues. Between the trimmed V and J ends, which lost 7 bases and 0 bases, there was a span of 12 bases. This CDR3 is CASISPGATNEKLFF. DNA of the CDR3: TGTGCCAGTATCTCCCCCGGGGCAACTAATGAAAAACTGTTTTTT.

The chain couples TRBV9 to TRBJ2-1; TRBD2 agrees at 9 bases. The ends lost 3 bases at V and 6 bases at J; junction bases unmatched: 16. The CDR3 consists of 18 residues. CDR1 and CDR2 (germline): SGDLS, YYNGEE. CDR3 nucleotide sequence: TGTGCCAGCAGCGCTAGTTTGGCGGGGGGGCCAGCCTCCAATGAGCAGTTCTTC. Protein product: CASSASLAGGPASNEQFF.

The rearrangement joins TRBV28 to TRBJ1-2, with D maybe TRBD1 (6 bases). The germline gives CDR1 MDHEN, CDR2 SYDVKM. V shed 7 bases and J shed 4 bases, with 16 bases lying between them. The CDR3 is 14 residues long. The CDR3 sequence: CASTWVTGTYGYTF. CDR3 DNA: TGTGCCAGCACCTGGGTTACAGGGACCTATGGCTACACCTTC.

The chain has TRBV9 and TRBJ1-6, with D hard to call. Deletions cut 0 bases from V and 3 bases from J, with 13 bases between. The CDR3 is 17 amino acids. CDR1 and CDR2 (germline): SGDLS, YYNGEE. The CDR3 protein is CASSVDLGASYNSPLHF. In nucleotides, the CDR3 is TGTGCCAGCAGCGTAGATCTCGGAGCAAGCTATAATTCACCCCTCCACTTT.

In its sample, this clone was seen a few times. The genes are TRBV7-9 and TRBJ1-1, with 7 bases lining up with TRBD1. The CDR3 is 17 amino acids. Germline V gives CDR1 SEHNR, CDR2 FQNEAQ (reference sequence). Unmatched junction bases numbered 12, after V lost 5 bases and J lost 0 bases. This CDR3 is CASSRDSLRIMNTEAFF. The CDR3, as DNA: TGTGCCAGCAGCCGGGACAGTCTTCGCATAATGAACACTGAAGCTTTCTTT. Full variable domain (missing parts from reference TRBV7-9 and TRBJ1-1): DTGVSQNPRHKITKRGQNVTFRCDPISEHNRLYWYRQTLGQGPEFLTYFQNEAQLEKSRLLSDRFSAERPKGSFSTLEIQRTEQGDSAMYLCASSRDSLRIMNTEAFFGQGTRLTVV.

The chain employs TRBV4-2 and TRBJ1-1; 9 positions match TRBD1. Trimming cost V 3 bases and J 4 bases; bases outside gene matches: 6. CDR1 is LGHNA and CDR2 is YNFKEQ in the germline V gene. CDR3 length: 15 residues. CDR3 DNA: TGTGCCAGCAGCCACGGGGACAGGGAAGGCACTGAAGCTTTCTTT. Protein sequence: CASSHGDREGTEAFF.